Presented here are 3 T cell receptor beta chains from one specimen sequenced in a study of blood T cell repertoires in COVID-19. Here immunoSEQ multiplex PCR was the method, and the copy in TCRdb shows in-frame clones only, minus some. The profile shows about 370,000 clones, approximately 89% of them singletons. The source material was PBMCs or T cells enriched from blood (not recorded which). These receptors originate from a woman aged 40 to 55 who had been exposed to COVID-19.

The chain employs TRBV5-1 and TRBJ2-7; 11 bases fit TRBD2. J lost 4 bases, V lost 3 bases, and 6 bases had no gene match. This CDR3 is 15 amino acids long. The V gene's germline CDR1 is SGHRS and CDR2 YFSETQ. The chain's CDR3 is CASSSPGLAVYEQYF. DNA of the CDR3: TGCGCCAGCAGCTCTCCGGGACTAGCGGTTTACGAGCAGTACTTC.

The V gene is TRBV7-8, the J gene TRBJ1-2, with D hard to call. CDR3 length equals 18 residues. V was shortened by 1 base and J by 4 bases, with 22 bases between the two germline ends. Germline V CDR1 and CDR2: SGHVS, FQNEAQ. CDR3 in DNA: TGTGCCAGCAGCTTAGATCGTATTTTGCTCGGGTTTCGCTATGGCTACACCTTC. It yields the protein CASSLDRILLGFRYGYTF.

This clone was found once. J is TRBJ1-2 and V is TRBV6-1; perhaps TRBD1 as D (5 bases). Germline assignment: CDR1 MNHNS and CDR2 SASEGT. This CDR3 spans 20 amino acids. V was cut by 2 bases and J by 0 bases, with 25 bases left in between. The CDR3 spells CASSESYPFAGPQSNYGYTF. For the CDR3, the DNA is TGTGCCAGCAGTGAAAGTTATCCCTTTGCAGGGCCCCAATCTAACTATGGCTACACCTTC.